Each of the 16 T cell receptor beta chains below was sequenced from the same sample in a study of blood T cells in healthy people across ages. Through a sample-barcoded 5' primer and a J-beta primer mix, a second PCR was run for about 6 to 11 cycles. TCRdb called the 5' RACE reads again in MiXCR, with one record for every CDR3 protein. The data show some 1 million distinct CDR3 sequences, 40% to 55% seen once. Sequencing was done on a sample of blood. The receptors shown here come from a woman aged 60-70 years in good health.

The V call is TRBV5-5, the J call TRBJ2-7; 7 nucleotides match TRBD2. From germline, CDR1 is SGHKS and CDR2 YYEKEE (reference sequence). The V gene end was trimmed by 3 bases and the J gene end by 3 bases; junction bases not matched to a gene: 9. The CDR3 runs to 15 residues. The CDR3 nucleotides read TGTGCCAGCAGCTGGCAGAGCGGGACTGTCTACGAGCAGTACTTC. It encodes CASSWQSGTVYEQYF.

The chain employs TRBV24-1 and TRBJ2-1; TRBD2 might be the D (6 bases). Trimming left V 5 bases short and J 8 bases short, with 18 bases between. Germline-derived CDR1 and CDR2 are KGHDR and SFDVKD. The CDR3 is 15 residues long. The CDR3 protein is CATSAWTTSVDEQFF. CDR3 nucleotides: TGTGCCACCAGTGCCTGGACTACTAGTGTCGATGAGCAGTTCTTC.

This clonotype showed up just once. V is TRBV7-8 and J is TRBJ2-2; 8 positions agree with TRBD2. V shed 0 bases, J shed 0 bases, and the junction held 6 bases outside the gene matches. Germline V gene sequence: CDR1 SGHVS, CDR2 FQNEAQ. CDR3 length equals 18 residues. The CDR3 region is CASSLATAGAANTGELFF. CDR3 sequence (DNA): TGTGCCAGCAGCTTAGCTACAGCGGGAGCCGCGAACACCGGGGAGCTGTTTTTT.

Of note for this clonotype: A much larger clone sits a single nucleotide away, making a read error possible. V and J are TRBV12-3 or TRBV12-4 and TRBJ2-7; D is undetermined. The CDR3 is 13 residues long. The V end was cut by 9 bases, the J end by 0 bases, with 12 bases between. CDR3 amino acids: CASAGASSYEQYF. The CDR3, as DNA: TGTGCCAGTGCCGGTGCTTCCTCCTACGAGCAGTACTTC.

The chain combines TRBV20-1 with TRBJ1-1, with D uncertain. Trimming took 2 bases from V and 6 from J, leaving 7 bases between them. Germline CDR1 DFQATT, CDR2 SNEGSKA (reference sequence). The length of the CDR3 is 11 residues. CDR3: CSARHGPEAFF. DNA of the CDR3: TGCAGTGCTAGACACGGCCCTGAAGCTTTCTTT.

A word on this clonotype: At one end, the junction sequence differs from germline, possibly due to a read error. The CDR3 reads CASPPPTGSGYYEQYF. CDR3 sequence (DNA): TGTGCCAGCCCACCACCGACCGGGTCTGGCTACTACGAGCAGTACTTC. The chain recombines TRBV18 with TRBJ2-7; D gene ambiguous. Per germline, CDR1 KGHSH and CDR2 LQKENI. This CDR3 has 16 amino acids.

The chain couples TRBV29-1 to TRBJ1-1; no firm D call. Germline V gene sequence: CDR1 SQVTM, CDR2 ANQGSEA. V was clipped by 6 bases and J by 10 bases, with 21 bases between them. The CDR3 runs to 13 residues. DNA for the CDR3: TGCAGCGTAGTCACTCAGTTTTCCCTCCGAGCTTTCTTT. Amino acids: CSVVTQFSLRAFF.

V is TRBV20-1 and J is TRBJ1-2, with unresolved D. From germline, CDR1 is DFQATT and CDR2 SNEGSKA (reference sequence). The ends were cut back, 0 bases at V and 6 bases at J, with 11 bases in the middle. The CDR3 sequence is 13 residues long. DNA of the CDR3: TGCAGTGCTAGAGAAGTGGGGTTTCATGGCTACACCTTC. As protein: CSAREVGFHGYTF.

A few counts support this clonotype. The chain has TRBV24-1 and TRBJ2-7; the D gene is possibly TRBD1 (5 bases). The germline V gene encodes CDR1 KGHDR and CDR2 SFDVKD. V was cut by 3 bases and J by 7 bases, with 12 bases left in between. The CDR3 runs 13 residues. The CDR3 bases are TGTGCCACCAGTGATGGGGCACGGCGGGAGCAGTACTTC. It is translated as CATSDGARREQYF.

This clonotype has ten or more counts. The chain combines TRBV28 with TRBJ2-5; 11 bases agree with TRBD2. Germline lookup yields CDR1 MDHEN and CDR2 SYDVKM. J was trimmed by 4 bases and V by 10 bases; bases with no gene match: 8. The CDR3 contains 14 residues. The CDR3 bases are TGTGCCACTAGGGCTAGCGGGAGGATAGAGACCCAGTACTTC. Residues: CATRASGRIETQYF.

The chain carries TRBV12-3 or TRBV12-4 and TRBJ2-7; possible D gene TRBD1, 5 bases. This CDR3 comprises 15 residues. V lost 0 bases to trimming and J lost 2 bases, with 11 bases between them. The CDR3 loop reads CASSLASTATYEQYF. In DNA form, the CDR3 reads TGTGCCAGCAGTTTAGCCTCGACAGCGACCTACGAGCAGTACTTC.

The chain has TRBV7-9 and TRBJ1-1; possibly TRBD1 for D (6 bases). The ends were cut back, 5 bases at V and 1 base at J, with 17 bases in the middle. This CDR3 has 16 amino acids. Germline values: CDR1 SEHNR, CDR2 FQNEAQ (reference sequence). The CDR3 nucleotides are TGTGCCAGCAGCCCCGACAGGCCCGGGGGGAACACTGAAGCTTTCTTT. Its protein is CASSPDRPGGNTEAFF. Complete variable domain (other parts from reference TRBV7-9 and TRBJ1-1): DTGVSQNPRHKITKRGQNVTFRCDPISEHNRLYWYRQTLGQGPEFLTYFQNEAQLEKSRLLSDRFSAERPKGSFSTLEIQRTEQGDSAMYLCASSPDRPGGNTEAFFGQGTRLTVV.

Only a few counts were recorded for this clonotype. J is TRBJ2-1 and V is TRBV7-2; D gene ambiguous. The length of the CDR3 is 13 residues. The germline V gene has CDR1 SGHTA and CDR2 FQGNSA. V was trimmed by 3 bases and J by 5 bases, leaving 8 bases between them. The CDR3 DNA follows: TGTGCCAGCAGCTTTCGAGGTAACAATGAGCAGTTCTTC. Translating it yields CASSFRGNNEQFF.

This clonotype was counted only a few times. The chain recombines TRBV5-1 with TRBJ2-3; 12 bases agree with TRBD1. The V segment lost 5 bases and the J segment 2 bases; nucleotides outside the gene matches: 15. Germline V gene sequence: CDR1 SGHRS, CDR2 YFSETQ. CDR3 length: 19 residues. The CDR3 here is CASRGGTGGTKTVTDTQYF. The CDR3 nucleotides are TGCGCCAGCAGAGGGGGGACAGGGGGCACGAAAACTGTCACAGATACGCAGTATTTT. The whole variable domain, remainder taken from reference TRBV5-1 and TRBJ2-3, is KAGVTQTPRYLIKTRGQQVTLSCSPISGHRSVSWYQQTPGQGLQFLFEYFSETQRNKGNFPGRFSGRQFSNSRSEMNVSTLELGDSALYLCASRGGTGGTKTVTDTQYFGPGTRLTVL.

The rearrangement links TRBV10-3 to TRBJ1-5; 9 bases line up with TRBD1. CDR1 and CDR2 (germline): ENHRY, SYGVKD. The CDR3 contains 16 residues. With 0 bases clipped from V and 5 bases from J, the junction kept 5 bases outside the gene matches. The CDR3 region is CAISESRTGEHQPQHF. The DNA for the CDR3 is TGTGCCATCAGTGAGTCAAGGACAGGGGAGCATCAGCCCCAGCATTTT.

In its sample, this clonotype was seen a few times. J is TRBJ2-1 and V is TRBV9, with D maybe TRBD1 (6 bases). Trimming took 0 bases from V and 7 from J, leaving 14 bases between them. CDR3 size: 15 residues. Germline lookup yields CDR1 SGDLS and CDR2 YYNGEE. The CDR3 region has the DNA TGTGCCAGCAGCGTAGGCTTACAGGGTTGGAATGAGCAGTTCTTC. Amino acids: CASSVGLQGWNEQFF.